Listed here are 18 T cell receptor beta chains from one sample, sequenced in a study of T cells expressing NK-cell markers. With the 5' RACE reads reprocessed, TCRdb shows one record per CDR3 protein and no DNA. Its table records some 150,000 distinct CDR3 sequences. Sequencing was carried out using blood T cells: a sorted CD56 or NKG2C T cell subset, CD4+ or CD8+ T cells, or bulk PBMC T cells (not recorded which). The receptors stem from a woman aged 45-65 years in good health.

This sequence joins TRBV27 and TRBJ2-5; TCRdb lists TRBD2, though no DNA is available to test this call. The CDR3 spans 15 residues. Germline V CDR1 and CDR2: MNHEY, SMNVEV (reference sequence). The CDR3 sequence is CASSSWTSDQETQYF.

This rearrangement joins TRBV20-1 to TRBJ1-4; as DNA is missing, the TRBD1 call by TCRdb cannot be tested. From germline, CDR1 is DFQATT and CDR2 SNEGSKA (reference sequence). This CDR3 region has 14 residues. The CDR3 loop reads CSAKARGDGEKLFF.

The chain combines TRBV20-1 with TRBJ2-4; without DNA, the TCRdb call of TRBD2 cannot be checked. CDR1 DFQATT and CDR2 SNEGSKA come from the germline V gene (reference sequence). The CDR3 has 15 amino acids. The CDR3 spells CSASRTLGGEDIQYF.

The chain joins TRBV5-4 to TRBJ2-7; TCRdb proposes TRBD1, but this gene call is untestable without DNA. CDR1 is SGHNT and CDR2 is YYREEE in the germline V gene (reference sequence). CDR3 length: 15 residues. CDR3 region: CASSLGQGGTYEQYF. Using reference TRBV5-4 and TRBJ2-7 for the parts outside the CDR3, the full variable domain is ETGVTQSPTHLIKTRGQQVTLRCSSQSGHNTVSWYQQALGQGPQFIFQYYREEENGRGNFPPRFSGLQFPNYSSELNVNALELDDSALYLCASSLGQGGTYEQYFGPGTRLTVT.

The chain combines TRBV12-3 or TRBV12-4 with TRBJ1-5; TCRdb designates TRBD1, a call that cannot be tested without DNA. This CDR3 is built from 13 residues. The CDR3 loop is CASNSGAGQPQHF.

The chain joins TRBV4-1 to TRBJ1-5; the TRBD1 assignment by TCRdb is unverifiable without DNA. There are 15 residues in the CDR3. Germline-derived CDR1 and CDR2 are MGHRA and YSYEKL. CDR3 protein: CASSHAQDGGQPQHF.

The chain joins TRBV4-1 to TRBJ2-5; TCRdb's assignment of TRBD2 cannot be checked, as there is no DNA. Germline-derived CDR1 and CDR2 are MGHRA and YSYEKL. There are 15 residues in the CDR3. CDR3 in amino acids: CASSPLAGNQETQYF.

The rearrangement joins TRBV15 to TRBJ2-1. The CDR3 extends over 13 amino acids. Germline CDR1 is LNHNV and CDR2 is YYDKDF (reference sequence). CDR3 sequence reads: CATSRRSYNEQFF.

The chain is built from TRBV20-1 and TRBJ2-1; TCRdb calls TRBD2, which cannot be checked without DNA. Germline CDR1 reads DFQATT; CDR2 reads SNEGSKA (reference sequence). The length of the CDR3 is 16 residues. The CDR3 spells CSAKDPGLAESNEQFF.

This rearrangement joins TRBV11-2 to TRBJ2-5; there is no DNA to check the TCRdb D call of TRBD2. The CDR3 has 14 residues. The V gene's germline CDR1 is SGHAT and CDR2 FQNNGV. The CDR3 is CASSSLAGLETQYF.

The chain is built from TRBV12-5 and TRBJ2-7. Germline V CDR1 and CDR2: LGHNT, FRNRAP. The CDR3 length is 15 residues. The CDR3 is CASGLVMRSSYEQYF.

The chain combines TRBV6-1 with TRBJ2-7; the TCRdb D gene call, TRBD2, has no DNA to confirm it. Germline values: CDR1 MNHNS, CDR2 SASEGT. The CDR3 is 12 amino acids. CDR3 in amino acids: CASRDWTYEQYF.

V usage is TRBV2 and J usage is TRBJ2-7; TCRdb indicates TRBD1, and absent DNA this call remains unverified. The germline V gene encodes CDR1 SNHLY and CDR2 FYNNEI. The CDR3 is made up of 13 amino acids. CDR3 region: CASMGPTMREQYF.

This chain joins TRBV2 and TRBJ2-1. Germline V gene lookup returns CDR1 SNHLY and CDR2 FYNNEI. The CDR3 totals 15 residues. The CDR3 sequence: CASSEAFSRNNEQFF.

The chain combines TRBV20-1 with TRBJ2-1; checking the TCRdb D call of TRBD1 is not possible without DNA. Per the germline V gene, CDR1 is DFQATT and CDR2 is SNEGSKA (reference sequence). The CDR3 is 16 amino acids. CDR3 sequence reads: CSARDPNNPDYNEQFF.

The chain uses TRBV27 and TRBJ2-1; no DNA is available, so the TRBD2 call from TCRdb remains unchecked. The CDR3 loop spans 14 amino acids. The germline V gene has CDR1 MNHEY and CDR2 SMNVEV (reference sequence). CDR3 region: CASSLDLSYNEQFF.

J is TRBJ2-5 and V is TRBV7-2; the TCRdb call, TRBD1, lacks DNA for checking. Germline values: CDR1 SGHTA, CDR2 FQGNSA. This CDR3 is 19 amino acids long. CDR3 residues: CATPLSPGGPQGLGETQYF.

The genes are TRBV5-1 and TRBJ2-7; TCRdb designates TRBD1, a call that cannot be tested without DNA. Per germline, CDR1 SGHRS and CDR2 YFSETQ. The CDR3 consists of 14 residues. The CDR3 reads CASSYRDGNYEQYF. Using reference TRBV5-1 and TRBJ2-7 for the parts outside the CDR3, the full variable domain is KAGVTQTPRYLIKTRGQQVTLSCSPISGHRSVSWYQQTPGQGLQFLFEYFSETQRNKGNFPGRFSGRQFSNSRSEMNVSTLELGDSALYLCASSYRDGNYEQYFGPGTRLTVT.